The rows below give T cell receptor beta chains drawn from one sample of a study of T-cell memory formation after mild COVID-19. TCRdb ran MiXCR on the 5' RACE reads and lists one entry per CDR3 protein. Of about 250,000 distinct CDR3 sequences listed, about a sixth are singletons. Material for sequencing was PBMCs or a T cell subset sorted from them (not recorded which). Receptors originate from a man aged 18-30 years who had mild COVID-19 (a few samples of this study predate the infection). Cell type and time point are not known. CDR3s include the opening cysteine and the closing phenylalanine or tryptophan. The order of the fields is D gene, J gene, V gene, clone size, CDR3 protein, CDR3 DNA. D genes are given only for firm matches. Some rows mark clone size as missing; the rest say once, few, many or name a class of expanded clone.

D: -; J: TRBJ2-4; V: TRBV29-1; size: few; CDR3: CSGGQGKNIQYF; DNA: TGCAGCGGGGGGCAGGGGAAAAACATTCAGTACTTC
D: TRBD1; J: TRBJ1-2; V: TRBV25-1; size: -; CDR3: CASSEASGDRAYYGYTF; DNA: TGTGCCAGCAGTGAGGCCAGCGGGGACAGGGCCTATTATGGCTACACCTTC
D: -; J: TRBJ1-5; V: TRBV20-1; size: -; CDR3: CSARDHRDPSNQPQHF; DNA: TGCAGTGCTAGAGATCACCGGGACCCTAGCAATCAGCCCCAGCATTTT
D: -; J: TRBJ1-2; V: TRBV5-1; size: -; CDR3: CASSLDGLNYGYTF; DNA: TGCGCCAGCAGCTTGGACGGGCTTAACTATGGCTACACCTTC
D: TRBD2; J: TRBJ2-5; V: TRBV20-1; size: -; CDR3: CSARRGGGVETQYF; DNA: TGCAGTGCTAGGCGCGGGGGAGGCGTAGAGACCCAGTACTTC
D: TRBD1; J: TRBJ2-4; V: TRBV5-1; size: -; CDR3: CASSLAPPGQGIIWNIQYF; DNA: TGCGCCAGCAGCTTGGCCCCGCCGGGACAGGGGATCATCTGGAACATTCAGTACTTC
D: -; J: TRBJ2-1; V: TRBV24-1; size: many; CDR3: CATSDFSERSGNEQFF; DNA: TGTGCCACCAGTGATTTCTCGGAGAGGTCGGGCAATGAGCAGTTCTTC
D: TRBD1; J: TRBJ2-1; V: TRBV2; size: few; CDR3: CASSVGQGYDEQFF; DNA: TGTGCCAGCAGCGTCGGACAGGGGTATGATGAGCAGTTCTTC
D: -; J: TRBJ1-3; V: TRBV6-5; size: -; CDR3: CASSYWGTDISGNTIYF; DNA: TGTGCCAGCAGTTACTGGGGGACCGACATCTCTGGAAACACCATATATTTT
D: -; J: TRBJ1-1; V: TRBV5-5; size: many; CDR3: CASSLHGSLTTEAFF; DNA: TGTGCCAGCAGCTTGCACGGGAGTCTTACTACTGAAGCTTTCTTT
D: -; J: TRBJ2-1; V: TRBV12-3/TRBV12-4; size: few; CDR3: CASRPAGDNEQFF; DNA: TGTGCCAGCCGCCCGGCAGGGGACAATGAGCAGTTCTTC
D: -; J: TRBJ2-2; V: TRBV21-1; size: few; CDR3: CVGARRNTGELFF; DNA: TGTGTTGGGGCGCGGCGGAACACCGGGGAGCTGTTTTTT
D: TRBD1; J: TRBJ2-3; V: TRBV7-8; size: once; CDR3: CASSATGFADTQYF; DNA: TGTGCCAGCAGCGCGACAGGGTTTGCAGATACGCAGTATTTT
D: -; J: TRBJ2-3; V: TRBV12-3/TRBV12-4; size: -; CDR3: CASSLARDTHGQYF; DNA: TGTGCCAGCAGTTTAGCGAGGGACACCCACGGGCAGTATTTT